This T cell receptor (beta chain) was obtained from a study of blood T cell repertoires in COVID-19. The overall study: Samples of COVID-19 (acute and convalescent) were obtained from the United States, Italy and Spain.

The study drew participants aged about 18 to 89 years from under 30 US areas. Symptom resolution, clearance, or two negative PCRs marked donors in Cohort 3 as recovered. This CDR3 has 15 residues. V gave up 1 base and J gave up 7 bases, with 17 bases separating them. Germline loops: CDR1 SGHAT, CDR2 FQNNGV. The method was immunoSEQ multiplex PCR; TCRdb's version includes in-frame clones alone and lacks a portion of them. The table lists around 310,000 clones, just under 90% of them singletons, with over 8.5% in the top ten. Sequencing was done on a sample of PBMCs or T cells enriched from blood (not recorded which). This chain connects TRBV11-2 to TRBJ2-7; D not resolved. The receptor's source is a woman between 25 and 40 years old who had recovered from COVID-19. DNA for the CDR3: TGTGCCAGCAGCTTAGCGCCTAGTGTGGGTATGGAGCAGTACTTC. Protein product: CASSLAPSVGMEQYF.